The clone carrying this TCR beta chain was recorded once. Its antigen remains unknown. This specimen comes from a study of cytomegalovirus exposure and HLA in healthy donors. PCR primers comprised 60 Vbeta and 13 Jbeta primers. The assay was immunoSEQ multiplex PCR, and TCRdb's table has in-frame clones only and misses some. The sample consists of tens of thousands of clones, around 80% of them appearing once. Findings of the study overall: Cytomegalovirus status was reportedly diagnosed by the classifier with high sensitivity and specificity. A later analysis found most CMV-associated TCR beta chains apparently HLA-restricted.

This CDR3 comprises 16 residues. V lost 0 bases and J 6 bases, leaving 18 bases between the germline ends. Germline CDR1 is SGHTA and CDR2 is FQGNSA. Sequenced material: PBMCs. This chain connects TRBV7-2 to TRBJ2-7; D perhaps matches TRBD2 (6 bases). This receptor was identified in a man aged 50 or older in good health and CMV-seropositive. In nucleotides, the CDR3 is TGTGCCAGCAGCTTAGCCTGGGGGGTTCGCTCGGTCGAGCAGTACTTC. It codes for CASSLAWGVRSVEQYF.